The entry that follows covers one T cell receptor (beta chain) sequence. The sample comes from a study of blood T cell repertoires in COVID-19. Whole-study context: From T cells, B-cell-depleted T cells, or PBMCs came the material, which was cDNA or gDNA.

The method was immunoSEQ multiplex PCR; TCRdb's version includes in-frame clones alone and lacks a portion of them. In the table there are tens of thousands of clones, 87% of which are singletons. V trimming: 3 bases; J trimming: 8 bases; junction bases outside the gene matches: 2. This CDR3 has 13 amino acids. CDR1 is KGHSH, CDR2 LQKENI, per germline. Input material: peripheral blood. This clonotype was sampled from a man between 60 and 75 years old with active COVID-19. The chain is built from TRBV18 and TRBJ1-4; the match to TRBD1 covers 8 bases. CDR3: CASSPQGAEKLFF. CDR3 nucleotides: TGTGCCAGCTCACCCCAGGGGGCCGAAAAACTGTTTTTT.